This T cell receptor (beta chain) comes out of a study of cytomegalovirus exposure and HLA in healthy donors. The primer mix had 60 Vbeta and 13 Jbeta primers. Using immunoSEQ multiplex PCR, the repertoire was profiled, and TCRdb retains in-frame clones only, with some absent. The ten top clones account for 0.9% to 1.2%, within a sample of tens of thousands of clones. General study findings and limits: In vitro data verified a few CMV-associated chains as specific for CMV antigens. A later look showed TCR association rates differing by HLA locus, highest for DRB1 and lowest for HLA-C. In a later analysis, several top co-occurrence clusters appeared linked to parvovirus B19, influenza, CMV and Epstein-Barr virus. There were some public TCRs occurring in many donors, but most TCR sequences were rare.

Germline V lookup: CDR1 SGHTA, CDR2 FQGNSA. The CDR3 has 13 amino acids. V lost 2 bases to trimming and J lost 5 bases, with 8 bases between them. A remark on this clone: The antigen remains undetermined.

The gene calls are TRBV7-2 and TRBJ2-3, with D possibly matching TRBD2 (5 bases). This receptor was obtained from a woman in her thirties or forties in good health and CMV-seronegative. The sequenced material came from PBMCs. The CDR3 DNA is TGTGCCAGCAGCTTACGGGGTAGAGATACGCAGTATTTT. This codes for CASSLRGRDTQYF.